This T cell receptor beta chain was recovered during a study of cytomegalovirus exposure and HLA in healthy donors. Whole-study findings and limits: Among TCR beta chains of equal frequency, HLA-associated ones were more clonally expanded in a later analysis. In vitro, a few CMV-associated chains proved specific for CMV antigens. Relative to the approximately 630-donor mean, N-insertions were reportedly fewer in an Asian-associated ancestry cluster in a later analysis. In the analysis, some V segments, TRBV6-2 and TRBV6-3 included, were excluded as indistinguishable.

Germline V CDR1 and CDR2: GTSNPN, SVGIG (reference sequence). The CDR3 loop spans 12 amino acids. For this clone: Its cognate antigen is unknown.

The PCR made use of 60 Vbeta and 13 Jbeta primers. Profiled with immunoSEQ multiplex PCR; TCRdb holds only in-frame clones, not every one. This sample yields tens of thousands of clones, of which about 81% are seen a single time; roughly 2.2% belongs to the top ten. The rearrangement joins TRBV30 to TRBJ2-5; D call uncertain. The J call may be incorrect, as the DNA end agrees better with TRBJ2-7. The sequenced material came from PBMCs. This receptor was obtained from a young man in good health and CMV-seronegative. CDR3 protein: CAWSVSLYEQYF. The DNA for the CDR3 is TGTGCCTGGAGTGTGTCCCTTTACGAGCAGTACTTC.